The rows below give T cell receptor beta chains drawn from one sample of a study of T-cell memory formation after mild COVID-19. Each CDR3 protein is one row after TCRdb ran MiXCR on the 5' RACE reads. Of 340,000 or so distinct CDR3 sequences listed, 10% to 15% are singletons. Material for sequencing was PBMCs or a T cell subset sorted from them (not recorded which). The receptor source for this set is a man aged 18-30 years who had mild COVID-19 (a few samples of this study predate the infection). Cell type and time point are not known. CDR3s include the opening cysteine and the closing phenylalanine or tryptophan. D genes are given only for firm matches. Not all rows give a size; the values are once, few, many and, for expanded clones, a class.

j_call	cdr3_length	clone_size	d_call	v_call	cdr3_aa	cdr3_nt
TRBJ2-3	12	many	-	TRBV12-3/TRBV12-4	CASSFGTDTQYF	TGTGCCAGCAGTTTTGGCACAGATACGCAGTATTTT
TRBJ1-2	15	-	-	TRBV7-8	CASSTIRVGVDGYTF	TGTGCCAGCAGCACTATCCGGGTGGGAGTAGATGGCTACACCTTC
TRBJ1-5	12	few	-	TRBV27	CATSRGGQPQHF	TGTGCCACAAGCCGGGGGGGTCAGCCCCAGCATTTT
TRBJ1-5	18	few	TRBD1	TRBV5-6	CASSLGQGGSYSNQPQHF	TGTGCCAGCAGCTTGGGACAGGGAGGGTCGTATAGCAATCAGCCCCAGCATTTT
TRBJ1-5	16	many	TRBD1	TRBV7-2	CASSSYRGSSNQPQHF	TGTGCCAGCAGCTCGTACAGGGGTTCGAGCAATCAGCCCCAGCATTTT
TRBJ2-4	14	-	TRBD1	TRBV29-1	CSVVQGAEGNIQYF	TGCAGCGTTGTTCAGGGGGCCGAGGGAAACATTCAGTACTTC
TRBJ1-1	14	few	-	TRBV11-2	CASSLTGRGTEAFF	TGTGCCAGCAGCTTAACAGGGAGGGGGACTGAAGCTTTCTTT
TRBJ2-7	12	few	-	TRBV29-1	CSVSIGDNEQYF	TGCAGCGTCTCGATAGGGGATAACGAGCAGTACTTC
TRBJ2-5	14	once	-	TRBV7-2	CASSSQVGAETQYF	TGTGCCAGCAGCTCACAGGTGGGTGCGGAGACCCAGTACTTC
TRBJ2-4	15	-	-	TRBV27	CASSFQGGAGNIQYF	TGTGCCAGCAGTTTCCAGGGGGGCGCTGGAAACATTCAGTACTTC
TRBJ2-3	13	few	TRBD2	TRBV4-3	CASTLAGADTQYF	TGCGCCAGCACCCTGGCGGGGGCAGATACGCAGTATTTT
TRBJ2-1	16	few	TRBD2	TRBV5-1	CASSLGLAGFHNEQFF	TGCGCCAGCAGCTTGGGTCTAGCGGGGTTCCACAATGAGCAGTTCTTC
TRBJ2-5	13	-	-	TRBV20-1	CSARASGPETQYF	TGCAGTGCTAGAGCTTCGGGCCCAGAGACCCAGTACTTC
TRBJ2-7	20	few	TRBD2	TRBV7-2	CASSRQIGGLAGSSSYEQYF	TGTGCCAGCAGCCGCCAAATCGGTGGACTAGCGGGCTCGAGCTCCTACGAGCAGTACTTC
TRBJ2-3	14	-	TRBD2	TRBV20-1	CSAWTSGVADTQYF	TGCAGTGCTTGGACTAGCGGGGTAGCAGATACGCAGTATTTT
TRBJ1-5	13	few	TRBD1	TRBV6-2/TRBV6-3	CASSRQGVQPQHF	TGTGCCAGCAGTAGGCAGGGGGTCCAGCCCCAGCATTTT
TRBJ2-2	14	few	-	TRBV6-6	CASSYSSPTGELFF	TGTGCCAGCAGTTACTCGTCGCCCACCGGGGAGCTGTTTTTT
TRBJ2-1	13	few	-	TRBV7-3	CASSLRGWDEQFF	TGTGCCAGCAGCTTAAGGGGCTGGGATGAGCAGTTCTTC
TRBJ2-3	12	few	-	TRBV29-1	CSVPKGSDTQYF	TGCAGCGTCCCGAAGGGTTCAGATACGCAGTATTTT
TRBJ2-5	14	many	-	TRBV5-1	CASSSSGDQETQYF	TGCGCCAGCAGCTCTTCGGGGGATCAAGAGACCCAGTACTTC
TRBJ2-7	15	few	-	TRBV4-3	CASSQDFGGRYEQYF	TGCGCCAGCAGCCAAGATTTCGGGGGAAGGTACGAGCAGTACTTC
TRBJ1-2	15	few	-	TRBV23-1	CASSQSNRAPYGYTF	TGCGCCAGCAGTCAATCGAACAGGGCCCCCTATGGCTACACCTTC
TRBJ1-4	14	few	-	TRBV5-1	CASSLQGHSEKLFF	TGCGCCAGCAGCCTCCAGGGGCATAGTGAAAAACTGTTTTTT
TRBJ2-4	16	few	TRBD1	TRBV28	CASSFEGAVVKNIQYF	TGTGCCAGCAGTTTCGAGGGGGCGGTGGTCAAAAACATTCAGTACTTC
TRBJ1-5	15	-	-	TRBV12-3/TRBV12-4	CASSRTGSSNQPQHF	TGTGCCAGCAGTCGGACGGGTTCCAGCAATCAGCCCCAGCATTTT
TRBJ1-4	15	few	TRBD1	TRBV9	CASSTETGEYEKLFF	TGTGCCAGCAGCACCGAGACAGGGGAATATGAAAAACTGTTTTTT